These T cell receptor beta chains were read from a single sample in a study of cytotoxic CD8 clonotypes in ibrutinib-treated CLL. The data were produced by immunoSEQ multiplex PCR, yet TCRdb's version contains in-frame clones alone and is incomplete. This sample has more than 150,000 clones, with 72% found just once. Sequenced here: PBMCs, sampled after 24 months of ibrutinib treatment. Receptors were obtained from a human donor with chronic lymphocytic leukemia. Each CDR3 is given with its conserved first and last residue. A D gene is named only where the DNA matches it firmly. The size of a clone is reported for some rows only, either as once, few or many, or as a class for expanded clones.

d_call: TRBD2
v_call: TRBV14
clone_size: -
j_call: TRBJ2-1
cdr3_nt: TGTGCCAGCAGCCGTACCGGGACTAGTCCTGAGCAGTTCTTC
cdr3_aa: CASSRTGTSPEQFF

d_call: -
v_call: TRBV4-3
clone_size: -
j_call: TRBJ2-7
cdr3_nt: TGCGCCAGCAGCCAAGATCTTCCAGGGGTGAGCGAGCAGTACTTC
cdr3_aa: CASSQDLPGVSEQYF

d_call: TRBD1
v_call: TRBV18
clone_size: -
j_call: TRBJ1-1
cdr3_nt: TGTGCCAGCGCCCCTACAGGGGTTCGGTTCGAAGCTTTCTTT
cdr3_aa: CASAPTGVRFEAFF

d_call: TRBD2
v_call: TRBV4-1
clone_size: few
j_call: TRBJ2-3
cdr3_nt: TGCGCCAGCAGCCAAGGTCTAGCGGGAGCCACAGATACGCAGTATTTT
cdr3_aa: CASSQGLAGATDTQYF

d_call: TRBD1
v_call: TRBV2
clone_size: few
j_call: TRBJ2-5
cdr3_nt: TGTGCCAGCCCCCCGGACAGGGCGCGAGAGACCCAGTACTTC
cdr3_aa: CASPPDRARETQYF

d_call: -
v_call: TRBV14
clone_size: many
j_call: TRBJ2-7
cdr3_nt: TGTGCCAGCAGCCCATTCGGGAAGAGGTCCTACGAGCAGTACTTC
cdr3_aa: CASSPFGKRSYEQYF

d_call: -
v_call: TRBV2
clone_size: -
j_call: TRBJ2-7
cdr3_nt: TGTGCCAGCAGGGGGGTAGGAGAGCAGTACTTC
cdr3_aa: CASRGVGEQYF

d_call: -
v_call: TRBV28
clone_size: many
j_call: TRBJ1-2
cdr3_nt: TGTGCCAGCAGTTCCCTGAGGGGCTACACCTTC
cdr3_aa: CASSSLRGYTF

d_call: TRBD1
v_call: TRBV11-3
clone_size: -
j_call: TRBJ1-1
cdr3_nt: TGTGCCAGCAGCTCCCGGACAGGGGCTGAAGCTTTCTTT
cdr3_aa: CASSSRTGAEAFF

d_call: -
v_call: TRBV6-6
clone_size: -
j_call: TRBJ2-4
cdr3_nt: TGTGCCATGCCGTCGCGAAACATTCAGTACTTC
cdr3_aa: CAMPSRNIQYF

d_call: -
v_call: TRBV11-2
clone_size: -
j_call: TRBJ1-5
cdr3_nt: TGTGCCAGCAGCTTGTCAGGGGATAGCAATCAGCCCCAGCATTTT
cdr3_aa: CASSLSGDSNQPQHF

d_call: TRBD2
v_call: TRBV7-8
clone_size: -
j_call: TRBJ2-7
cdr3_nt: TGTGCCAGCAGCTCGAGCGGGAATTCCTACTACGAGCAGTACTTC
cdr3_aa: CASSSSGNSYYEQYF

d_call: -
v_call: TRBV7-9
clone_size: -
j_call: TRBJ2-7
cdr3_nt: TGTGCCAGCAGCCAATTAGTAGGGACGGGATCCTACGAGCAGTACTTC
cdr3_aa: CASSQLVGTGSYEQYF

d_call: -
v_call: TRBV11-3
clone_size: once
j_call: TRBJ2-5
cdr3_nt: TGTGCCAGCAGCCAACACCTAGGAACCCAAGACCAAGAGACCCAGTACTTC
cdr3_aa: CASSQHLGTQDQETQYF

d_call: -
v_call: TRBV6-5
clone_size: -
j_call: TRBJ2-7
cdr3_nt: TGTGCCAGCAGTTACCAGAGTACCTACGAGCAGTACTTC
cdr3_aa: CASSYQSTYEQYF

d_call: TRBD2
v_call: TRBV6-1
clone_size: -
j_call: TRBJ2-7
cdr3_nt: TGTGCCAGCAGTGAAGAGGTTAGCGGGAAAGCCCTTCGAAACTACGAGCAGTACTTC
cdr3_aa: CASSEEVSGKALRNYEQYF

d_call: TRBD2
v_call: TRBV7-2
clone_size: -
j_call: TRBJ2-1
cdr3_nt: TGTGCCAGCAGCCCTCCGGGACTAACGTACAATGAGCAGTTCTTC
cdr3_aa: CASSPPGLTYNEQFF

d_call: -
v_call: TRBV19
clone_size: -
j_call: TRBJ1-3
cdr3_nt: TGTGCCAGTATTTTTAGACCTCTCGACAGCATCTCTGGAAACACCATATATTTT
cdr3_aa: CASIFRPLDSISGNTIYF

d_call: -
v_call: TRBV7-2
clone_size: few
j_call: TRBJ2-1
cdr3_nt: TGTGCCAGCAGGCCGAGCGGGCACTACAATGAGCAGTTCTTC
cdr3_aa: CASRPSGHYNEQFF

d_call: -
v_call: TRBV7-9
clone_size: -
j_call: TRBJ2-1
cdr3_nt: TGTGCCAGCAGCTCCTGGCCGGAGAAATGGGACAATGAGCAGTTCTTC
cdr3_aa: CASSSWPEKWDNEQFF

d_call: -
v_call: TRBV7-2
clone_size: few
j_call: TRBJ1-2
cdr3_nt: TGTGCCAGCAGCTTATCGGTTCACGCAGCTAACTATGGCTACACCTTC
cdr3_aa: CASSLSVHAANYGYTF

d_call: -
v_call: TRBV2
clone_size: -
j_call: TRBJ1-5
cdr3_nt: TGTGCCAGCAGCCGAGGATTACAGCCCCAGCATTTT
cdr3_aa: CASSRGLQPQHF

d_call: -
v_call: TRBV7-6
clone_size: few
j_call: TRBJ2-7
cdr3_nt: TGTGCCAGCAGCTTAATATCAGGCTACGAGCAGTACTTC
cdr3_aa: CASSLISGYEQYF

d_call: -
v_call: TRBV14
clone_size: -
j_call: TRBJ2-1
cdr3_nt: TGTGCCAGCAGCCTCGGACTAAGGGGTTACAATGAGCAGTTCTTC
cdr3_aa: CASSLGLRGYNEQFF

d_call: -
v_call: TRBV18
clone_size: few
j_call: TRBJ1-5
cdr3_nt: TGTGCCAGCTCACGACAAGGGAATCAGCCCCAGCATTTT
cdr3_aa: CASSRQGNQPQHF

d_call: TRBD2
v_call: TRBV18
clone_size: few
j_call: TRBJ2-1
cdr3_nt: TGTGCCAGCTTGGAAGCGGGAGGGGACAATGAGCAGTTCTTC
cdr3_aa: CASLEAGGDNEQFF

d_call: -
v_call: TRBV10-3
clone_size: -
j_call: TRBJ2-6
cdr3_nt: TGTGCCATCATGAGCTCTGGGGCCAACGTCCTGACTTTC
cdr3_aa: CAIMSSGANVLTF

d_call: TRBD1
v_call: TRBV7-8
clone_size: few
j_call: TRBJ2-5
cdr3_nt: TGTGCCAGCAGCCCTAGGGACAGCAACCAAGAGACCCAGTACTTC
cdr3_aa: CASSPRDSNQETQYF

d_call: TRBD1
v_call: TRBV5-6
clone_size: -
j_call: TRBJ2-5
cdr3_nt: TGTGCCAGCAGCTCTGTGGGGCATGGAATAGGGGGCTGGGAGACCCAGTACTTC
cdr3_aa: CASSSVGHGIGGWETQYF

d_call: TRBD1
v_call: TRBV30
clone_size: -
j_call: TRBJ2-7
cdr3_nt: TGTGCCTGGAGTCCCACCCGGGACAGGGACCCCTACGAGCAGTACTTC
cdr3_aa: CAWSPTRDRDPYEQYF

d_call: -
v_call: TRBV30
clone_size: few
j_call: TRBJ2-2
cdr3_nt: TGTGCCTTGGCTCTCCGGAGGACCGGGGAGCTGTTTTTT
cdr3_aa: CALALRRTGELFF

d_call: -
v_call: TRBV4-1
clone_size: -
j_call: TRBJ1-2
cdr3_nt: TGCGCCAGCAGCCGGTTGGAGAACGGAAACTATGGCTACACCTTC
cdr3_aa: CASSRLENGNYGYTF

d_call: -
v_call: TRBV5-6
clone_size: -
j_call: TRBJ1-3
cdr3_nt: TGTGCCAGCAGCTTCCGACACGGCCGGCTGAGCGCTGGAAACACCATATATTTT
cdr3_aa: CASSFRHGRLSAGNTIYF

d_call: -
v_call: TRBV5-8
clone_size: -
j_call: TRBJ2-1
cdr3_nt: TGTGCCAGCAGCTTACAGGCAGCCTACAATGAGCAGTTCTTC
cdr3_aa: CASSLQAAYNEQFF

d_call: TRBD1
v_call: TRBV10-3
clone_size: -
j_call: TRBJ2-5
cdr3_nt: TGTGCCATCAGTGGGGGACAGGGGTACCAAGAGACCCAGTACTTC
cdr3_aa: CAISGGQGYQETQYF

d_call: -
v_call: TRBV6-1
clone_size: -
j_call: TRBJ2-1
cdr3_nt: TGTGCCAGCAGAATGTTAGGTAGCTCCTACAATGAGCAGTTCTTC
cdr3_aa: CASRMLGSSYNEQFF

d_call: TRBD2
v_call: TRBV6-1
clone_size: -
j_call: TRBJ2-7
cdr3_nt: TGTGCCAGCAGTGAGGAGACTAGCGGGGGTACCTCCTACGAGCAGTACTTC
cdr3_aa: CASSEETSGGTSYEQYF

d_call: -
v_call: TRBV5-1
clone_size: -
j_call: TRBJ2-1
cdr3_nt: TGCGCCAGCAGCTTGGCCTACAATGAGCAGTTCTTC
cdr3_aa: CASSLAYNEQFF

d_call: -
v_call: TRBV7-9
clone_size: -
j_call: TRBJ1-2
cdr3_nt: TGTGCCAGCAGCTCCCTAAACACAGTTTCCTATGGCTACACCTTC
cdr3_aa: CASSSLNTVSYGYTF

d_call: TRBD2
v_call: TRBV7-6
clone_size: -
j_call: TRBJ2-5
cdr3_nt: TGTGCCAGCGAAGCGGGGGACCAAGAGACCCAGTACTTC
cdr3_aa: CASEAGDQETQYF